This section outlines one T cell receptor beta chain sequence together with its context. The antigen remains unidentified. The sample originates from a study of PD-1 blockade in mismatch repair-deficient tumors. Overall study: Patients had roughly twelve mismatch repair-deficient cancer types, all previously treated and progressing. Study-wide results and caveats: After pembrolizumab, tumor-resident clones rose rapidly, then generally contracted before radiologic responses.

Here immunoSEQ multiplex PCR was the method, and the copy in TCRdb shows in-frame clones only, minus some. The sample records about 100,000 clones, about 79% being singletons. Every patient had mismatch repair deficiency by PCR or immunohistochemistry. Three pembrolizumab responders had their TCRs sequenced. The CDR3 length is 14 residues. Germline V gene sequence: CDR1 LNHDA, CDR2 SQIVND (reference sequence). Trimming left V 2 bases short and J 9 bases short, with 16 bases between. The chain couples TRBV19 to TRBJ1-1; no clear D. This specimen was peripheral blood, taken roughly 35 weeks after starting pembrolizumab. The receptor comes from an adult with mismatch repair-deficient cancer. The CDR3 DNA reads TGTGCCAGTAGTATACCGGGAGGGAGAAAAAAAGCTTTCTTT. This translates into CASSIPGGRKKAFF.